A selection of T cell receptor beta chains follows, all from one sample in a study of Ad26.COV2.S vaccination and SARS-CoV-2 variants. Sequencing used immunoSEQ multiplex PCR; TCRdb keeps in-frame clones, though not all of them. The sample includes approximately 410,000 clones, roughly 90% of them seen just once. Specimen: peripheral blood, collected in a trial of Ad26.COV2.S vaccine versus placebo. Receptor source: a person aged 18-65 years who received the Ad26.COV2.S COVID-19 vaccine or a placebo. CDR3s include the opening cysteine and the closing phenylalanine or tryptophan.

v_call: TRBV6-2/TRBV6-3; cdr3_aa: CASSLTQGNYGYTF
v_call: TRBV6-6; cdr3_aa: CAIRQSSNQPQHF
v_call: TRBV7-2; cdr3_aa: CASSPPGVAGNTIYF
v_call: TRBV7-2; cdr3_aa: CASSTKPRTGPETQYF
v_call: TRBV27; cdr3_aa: CASSLLAVSYNEQFF
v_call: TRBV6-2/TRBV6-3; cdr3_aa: CASSYRIRGAINNEQFF
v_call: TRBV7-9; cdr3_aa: CASSFNSYEQYF
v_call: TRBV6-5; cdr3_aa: CASSYGGTGEGYGYTF
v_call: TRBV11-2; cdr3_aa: CASSPAAWDSKQETQYF
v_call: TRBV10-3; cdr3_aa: CAISYRGGTDTQYF
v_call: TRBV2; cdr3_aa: CASRRRDTGELFF
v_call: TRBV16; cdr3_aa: CASSQWDNLNEQFF
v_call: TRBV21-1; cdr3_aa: CASSKEPGTLNTEAFF
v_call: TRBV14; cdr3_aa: CASSPRGYSYNEQFF
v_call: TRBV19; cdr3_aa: CASSIQGVGETQYF
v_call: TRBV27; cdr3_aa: CASGGTVREEKLFF
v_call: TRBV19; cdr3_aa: CASSISPAYEQYF